The rows below give T cell receptor beta chains drawn from one sample of a study of T cells after yellow fever vaccination. One entry per CDR3 protein results from TCRdb running MiXCR on the 5' RACE reads. The table includes a few hundred thousand distinct CDR3 sequences, less than 20% detected once. Sequenced here: PBMCs, sampled 5 to 6 days after the first yellow fever vaccination. Receptors originate from a man in his late teens or twenties who received the YFV17D yellow fever vaccine. Both conserved end residues are part of each CDR3. A D gene is named only where the DNA matches it firmly. A row's size may be missing; if present it is once, few, many or a size class.

v_call: TRBV28
j_call: TRBJ1-2
d_call: NA
clone_size: few
cdr3_nt: TGTGCCAGCAGTTTCGTGGCAGGCCACTATGGCTACACCTTC
cdr3_aa: CASSFVAGHYGYTF

v_call: TRBV6-1
j_call: TRBJ1-2
d_call: TRBD1
clone_size: NA
cdr3_nt: TGTGCCAGCAGGGAGAGGGGGCGCGACTATGGCTACACCTTC
cdr3_aa: CASRERGRDYGYTF

v_call: TRBV12-3/TRBV12-4
j_call: TRBJ1-1
d_call: NA
clone_size: NA
cdr3_nt: TGTGCCAGCAGTTTCAGAATGTCTTTGAACACTGAAGCTTTCTTT
cdr3_aa: CASSFRMSLNTEAFF

v_call: TRBV4-1
j_call: TRBJ1-2
d_call: TRBD1
clone_size: NA
cdr3_nt: TGCGCCAGCAGCCCCCGGACAGGGGGCGACCTCTATGGCTACACCTTC
cdr3_aa: CASSPRTGGDLYGYTF

v_call: TRBV20-1
j_call: TRBJ1-1
d_call: NA
clone_size: NA
cdr3_nt: TGCAGTGCTAGTTTAATCATGAACACTGAAGCTTTCTTT
cdr3_aa: CSASLIMNTEAFF

v_call: TRBV30
j_call: TRBJ2-1
d_call: NA
clone_size: NA
cdr3_nt: TGTGCCTGGACCTTCAGGGATGAGCAGTTCTTC
cdr3_aa: CAWTFRDEQFF

v_call: TRBV14
j_call: TRBJ2-3
d_call: NA
clone_size: NA
cdr3_nt: TGTGCCAGCAGCCACAGGTTTCGCGTTAATACGCAGTATTTT
cdr3_aa: CASSHRFRVNTQYF

v_call: TRBV7-3
j_call: TRBJ1-1
d_call: NA
clone_size: few
cdr3_nt: TGTGCCAGCAGCCCCCGCGGGGCTCTCGAACTTGGCACTGAAGCTTTCTTT
cdr3_aa: CASSPRGALELGTEAFF

v_call: TRBV7-2
j_call: TRBJ2-3
d_call: NA
clone_size: few
cdr3_nt: TGTGCCAGCAGCTTATTAGGGATCGATACGCAGTATTTT
cdr3_aa: CASSLLGIDTQYF

v_call: TRBV24-1
j_call: TRBJ1-6
d_call: NA
clone_size: few
cdr3_nt: TGTGCCACCGCAGGATCCTATAATTCACCCCTCCACTTT
cdr3_aa: CATAGSYNSPLHF

v_call: TRBV12-3/TRBV12-4
j_call: TRBJ1-2
d_call: TRBD1
clone_size: NA
cdr3_nt: TGTGCCAGCAGAAGACAGGGTTTTGGCTACACCTTC
cdr3_aa: CASRRQGFGYTF

v_call: TRBV7-2
j_call: TRBJ1-4
d_call: NA
clone_size: NA
cdr3_nt: TGTGCCAGCAGCCGTGGACCGGGGGCTGGGGAAAAACTGTTTTTT
cdr3_aa: CASSRGPGAGEKLFF

v_call: TRBV5-1
j_call: TRBJ2-7
d_call: NA
clone_size: NA
cdr3_nt: TGCGCCAGCAGCTTGTCAGTAGGGAACGAGCAGTACTTC
cdr3_aa: CASSLSVGNEQYF

v_call: TRBV7-9
j_call: TRBJ2-2
d_call: NA
clone_size: few
cdr3_nt: TGTGCCAGCAGCCGCAACGCGGGGATCGGGGAGCTGTTTTTT
cdr3_aa: CASSRNAGIGELFF

v_call: TRBV11-2
j_call: TRBJ2-7
d_call: TRBD1
clone_size: NA
cdr3_nt: TGTGCCAGCACCAGGGAACAGGGGGTTTCCGAGCAGTACTTC
cdr3_aa: CASTREQGVSEQYF

v_call: TRBV10-3
j_call: TRBJ2-7
d_call: NA
clone_size: many
cdr3_nt: TGTGCCATCAGTAACACGGGCGAGCAGTACTTC
cdr3_aa: CAISNTGEQYF

v_call: TRBV7-9
j_call: TRBJ1-2
d_call: TRBD1
clone_size: many
cdr3_nt: TGTGCCAGCAGCTCCGACAGGGGAAGCTATGGCTACACCTTC
cdr3_aa: CASSSDRGSYGYTF

v_call: TRBV5-1
j_call: TRBJ1-2
d_call: TRBD1
clone_size: NA
cdr3_nt: TGCGCCAGCAGCAACCGTACAGGGGGAGTGAGGGGCTACACCTTC
cdr3_aa: CASSNRTGGVRGYTF

v_call: TRBV5-1
j_call: TRBJ2-6
d_call: TRBD1
clone_size: few
cdr3_nt: TGCGCCAGCAGCCCCGCCCGGACAGGGGCCCCCTCTGGGGCCAACGTCCTGACTTTC
cdr3_aa: CASSPARTGAPSGANVLTF

v_call: TRBV11-2
j_call: TRBJ2-1
d_call: NA
clone_size: NA
cdr3_nt: TGTGCCAGCAGCTTAGATCACGGGGGCCGGAGCTCCTACAATGAGCAGTTCTTC
cdr3_aa: CASSLDHGGRSSYNEQFF

v_call: TRBV4-3
j_call: TRBJ2-3
d_call: NA
clone_size: few
cdr3_nt: TGCGCCAGCAGCCAGGGTCAAACAGATACGCAGTATTTT
cdr3_aa: CASSQGQTDTQYF

v_call: TRBV6-5
j_call: TRBJ1-1
d_call: NA
clone_size: once
cdr3_nt: TGTGCCATCAGTTACCGAACAAGGGCTGAAGCTTTCTTT
cdr3_aa: CAISYRTRAEAFF